This T cell receptor (beta chain) was sequenced for a study of metastatic and nonmetastatic thyroid tumors. Not a single patient had been given any form of treatment at any point before undergoing thyroid surgery. TCRdb reanalyzed the PCR reads with MiXCR. Found here are fewer than 10,000 clones, roughly two fifths of them singletons; the top ten hold 30% to 40%. This clone showed up just a few times. This TCR derives from a male donor with papillary thyroid cancer or a benign thyroid nodule (not recorded which). Some clones in this sample may be carry-over from other donors' samples. Sequenced sample: tumor tissue.

The CDR3 coding sequence is TGTGCCAGCAGTTTGAGGGGACCTGGCGATCAGCCCCAGCATTTT. The encoded protein is CASSLRGPGDQPQHF. The chain employs TRBV12-3 or TRBV12-4 and TRBJ1-5, with D perhaps TRBD1 (5 bases). V gave up 3 bases and J gave up 5 bases, with 14 bases separating them. CDR3 length: 15 residues.